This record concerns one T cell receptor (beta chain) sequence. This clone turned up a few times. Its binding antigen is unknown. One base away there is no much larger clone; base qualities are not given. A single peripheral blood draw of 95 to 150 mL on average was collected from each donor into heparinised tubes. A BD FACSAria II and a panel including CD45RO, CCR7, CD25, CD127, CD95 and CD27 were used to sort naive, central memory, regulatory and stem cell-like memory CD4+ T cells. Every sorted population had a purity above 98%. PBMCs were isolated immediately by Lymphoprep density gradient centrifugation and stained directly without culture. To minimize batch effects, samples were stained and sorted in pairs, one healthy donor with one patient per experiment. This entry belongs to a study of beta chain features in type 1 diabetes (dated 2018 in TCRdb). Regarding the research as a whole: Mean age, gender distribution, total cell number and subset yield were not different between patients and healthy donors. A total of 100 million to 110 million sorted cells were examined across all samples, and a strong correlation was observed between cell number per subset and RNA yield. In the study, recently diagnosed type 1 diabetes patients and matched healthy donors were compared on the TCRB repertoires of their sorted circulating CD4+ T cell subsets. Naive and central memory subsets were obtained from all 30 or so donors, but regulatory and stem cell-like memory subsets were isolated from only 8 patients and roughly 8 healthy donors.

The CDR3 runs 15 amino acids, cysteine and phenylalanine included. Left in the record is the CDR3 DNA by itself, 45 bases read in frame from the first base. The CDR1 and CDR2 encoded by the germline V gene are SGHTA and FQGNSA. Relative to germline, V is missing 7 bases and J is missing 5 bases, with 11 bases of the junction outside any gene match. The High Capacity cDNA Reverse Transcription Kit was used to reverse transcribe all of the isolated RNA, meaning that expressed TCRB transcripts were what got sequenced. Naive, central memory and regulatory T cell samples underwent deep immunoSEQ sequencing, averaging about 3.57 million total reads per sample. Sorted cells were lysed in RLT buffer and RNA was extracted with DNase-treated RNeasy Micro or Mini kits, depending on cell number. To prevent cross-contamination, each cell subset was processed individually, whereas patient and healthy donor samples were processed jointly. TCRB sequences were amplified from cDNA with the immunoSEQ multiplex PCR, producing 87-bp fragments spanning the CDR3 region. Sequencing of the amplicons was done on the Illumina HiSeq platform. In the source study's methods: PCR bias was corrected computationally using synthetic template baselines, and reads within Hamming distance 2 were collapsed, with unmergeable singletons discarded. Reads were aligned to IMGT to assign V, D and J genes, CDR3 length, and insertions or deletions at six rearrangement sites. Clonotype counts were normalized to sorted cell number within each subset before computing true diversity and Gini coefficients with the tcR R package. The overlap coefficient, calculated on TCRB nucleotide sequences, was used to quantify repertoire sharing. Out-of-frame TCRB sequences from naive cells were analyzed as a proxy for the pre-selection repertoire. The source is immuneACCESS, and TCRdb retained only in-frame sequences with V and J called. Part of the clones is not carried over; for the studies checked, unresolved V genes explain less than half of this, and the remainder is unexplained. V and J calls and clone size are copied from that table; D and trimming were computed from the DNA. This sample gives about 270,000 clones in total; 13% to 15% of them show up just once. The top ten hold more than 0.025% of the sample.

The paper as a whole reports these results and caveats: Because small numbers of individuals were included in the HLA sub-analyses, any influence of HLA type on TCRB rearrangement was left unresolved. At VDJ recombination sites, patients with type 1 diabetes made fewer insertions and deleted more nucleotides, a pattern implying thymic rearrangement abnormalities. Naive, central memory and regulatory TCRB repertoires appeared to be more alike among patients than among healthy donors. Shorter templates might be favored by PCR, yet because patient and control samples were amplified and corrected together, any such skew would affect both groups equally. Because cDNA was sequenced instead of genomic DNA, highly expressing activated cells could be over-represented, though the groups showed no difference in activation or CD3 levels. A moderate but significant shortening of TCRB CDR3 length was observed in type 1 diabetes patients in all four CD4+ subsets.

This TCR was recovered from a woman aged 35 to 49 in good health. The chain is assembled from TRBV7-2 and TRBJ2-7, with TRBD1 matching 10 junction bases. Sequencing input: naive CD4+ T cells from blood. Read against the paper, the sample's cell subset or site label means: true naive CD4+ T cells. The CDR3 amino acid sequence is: CASTLAGTGDNEQYF. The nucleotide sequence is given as TGTGCCAGCACCCTCGCCGGGACAGGGGACAACGAGCAGTACTTC.